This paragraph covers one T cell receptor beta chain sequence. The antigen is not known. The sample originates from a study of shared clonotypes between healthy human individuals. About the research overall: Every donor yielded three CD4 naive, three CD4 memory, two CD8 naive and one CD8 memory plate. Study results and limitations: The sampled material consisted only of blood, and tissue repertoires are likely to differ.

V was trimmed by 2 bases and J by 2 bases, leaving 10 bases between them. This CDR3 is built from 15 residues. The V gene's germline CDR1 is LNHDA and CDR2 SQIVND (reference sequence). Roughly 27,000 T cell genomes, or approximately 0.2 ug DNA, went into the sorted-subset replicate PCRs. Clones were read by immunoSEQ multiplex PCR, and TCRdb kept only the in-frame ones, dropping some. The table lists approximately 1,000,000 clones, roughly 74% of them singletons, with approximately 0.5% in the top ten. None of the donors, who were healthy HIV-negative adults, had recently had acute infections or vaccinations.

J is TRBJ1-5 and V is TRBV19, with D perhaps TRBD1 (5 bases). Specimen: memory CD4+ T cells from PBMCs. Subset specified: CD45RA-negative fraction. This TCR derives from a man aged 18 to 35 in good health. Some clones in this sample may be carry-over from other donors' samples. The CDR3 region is CASSIYRRGNQPQHF. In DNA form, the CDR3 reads TGTGCCAGTAGTATATACAGGAGAGGCAATCAGCCCCAGCATTTT.